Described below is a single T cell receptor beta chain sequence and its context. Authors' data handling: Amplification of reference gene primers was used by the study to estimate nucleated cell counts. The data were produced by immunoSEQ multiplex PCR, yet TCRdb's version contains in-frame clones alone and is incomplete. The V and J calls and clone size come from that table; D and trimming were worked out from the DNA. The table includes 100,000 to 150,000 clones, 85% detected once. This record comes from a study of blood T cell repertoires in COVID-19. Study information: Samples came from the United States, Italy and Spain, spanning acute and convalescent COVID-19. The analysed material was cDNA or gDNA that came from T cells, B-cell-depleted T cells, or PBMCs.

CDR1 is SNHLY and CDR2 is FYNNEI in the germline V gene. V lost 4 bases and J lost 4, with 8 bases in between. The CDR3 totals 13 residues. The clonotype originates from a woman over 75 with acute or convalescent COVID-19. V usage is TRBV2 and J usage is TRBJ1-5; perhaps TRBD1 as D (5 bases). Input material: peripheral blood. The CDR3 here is CASSGEGNQPQHF. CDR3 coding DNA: TGTGCCAGCAGTGGGGAGGGGAATCAGCCCCAGCATTTT.